The subject of this entry is one T cell receptor (beta chain). V lost 3 bases, J lost 7 bases, and 19 bases lay in between. The CDR3 consists of 16 residues. Germline V lookup: CDR1 LNHDA, CDR2 SQIVND (reference sequence). Libraries were prepared by immunoSEQ multiplex PCR; TCRdb keeps only in-frame clonotypes and omits some of them. Of tens of thousands of clones listed, about 78% are singletons. These data are taken from a study of OX40 agonist ivuxolimab in advanced cancers. This chain links TRBV19 with TRBJ1-5; possible D gene TRBD1, 5 bases. The sample was CD4+ or CD8+ T cells sorted from blood, taken in a trial of the OX40 agonist ivuxolimab. The clonotype originates from an adult with an advanced solid tumor such as melanoma, head and neck, liver or kidney cancer. The CDR3: CASSIRLSGDGQPQHF. Written as DNA, the CDR3 is TGTGCCAGTAGTATCCGACTTAGCGGGGACGGACAGCCCCAGCATTTT.